These 24 T cell receptor beta chains originate from one sample sequenced in a study of cytotoxic CD8 clonotypes in ibrutinib-treated CLL. Measured with immunoSEQ multiplex PCR; TCRdb has only the in-frame clones, and not every one. Of some 93,000 clones in the sample, roughly 80% were seen once. Specimen: PBMCs, collected after 12 months of ibrutinib treatment. Receptor source: a human donor with chronic lymphocytic leukemia.

The CDR3 coding sequence is TGTGCCAGCAGTTTAACAACTAGTGAAGCTTTCTTT. Translation: CASSLTTSEAFF. The gene calls are TRBV6-4 and TRBJ1-1; D unclear. The CDR3 has 12 residues. Germline loops: CDR1 MRHNA, CDR2 SNTAGT. Trimming took off 5 bases at V and 7 bases at J, with 11 bases between the two ends.

For the CDR3, the DNA is TGTGCCAGCAGCTTAGTATACGAGCAGTACTTC. Residues: CASSLVYEQYF. V usage is TRBV11-2 and J usage is TRBJ2-7; D remains unclear. The germline gives CDR1 SGHAT, CDR2 FQNNGV. The CDR3 runs to 11 residues. Trimming took off 1 base at V and 4 bases at J, with 2 bases between the two ends.

The chain recombines TRBV29-1 with TRBJ2-7; the D gene is possibly TRBD1 (5 bases). The ends were cut back, 7 bases at V and 0 bases at J, with 19 bases in the middle. The CDR3 runs 15 residues. The germline V gene has CDR1 SQVTM and CDR2 ANQGSEA. CDR3 residues: CSAVDRGRSSYEQYF. The CDR3 DNA sequence: TGCAGCGCCGTTGACAGAGGCCGAAGCTCCTACGAGCAGTACTTC.

The chain employs TRBV28 and TRBJ2-7, with no clear D. This CDR3 has 11 residues. Per germline, CDR1 MDHEN and CDR2 SYDVKM. Trimming cost V 7 bases and J 0 bases, with 4 bases left between them. CDR3 nucleotide sequence: TGTGCCAGCACCAGCTCCTACGAGCAGTACTTC. This codes for CASTSSYEQYF.

The CDR3 DNA reads as TGTGCCTGGAGGGACACGGACAGGGCCACTGAAGCTTTCTTT. It encodes CAWRDTDRATEAFF. The chain employs TRBV30 and TRBJ1-1, with 8 bases lining up with TRBD1. The CDR3 is made up of 14 amino acids. Germline lookup yields CDR1 GTSNPN and CDR2 SVGIG (reference sequence). V was pared by 3 bases and J by 4 bases, with 7 bases of the junction left unmatched.

CDR3 sequence: CASSVGQAGTSGAPSTDTQYF. The CDR3 DNA sequence: TGCGCCAGCAGCGTGGGACAGGCGGGGACTAGCGGGGCTCCTAGCACAGATACGCAGTATTTT. The rearrangement joins TRBV5-1 to TRBJ2-3, with 13 bases identical to TRBD2. Germline V gene lookup returns CDR1 SGHRS and CDR2 YFSETQ. V shed 4 bases and J 0 bases; nucleotides not matched to a gene: 17. This CDR3 region has 21 residues.

The chain recombines TRBV6-5 with TRBJ1-2, with D maybe TRBD1 (6 bases). There are 13 residues in the CDR3. Trimming took 3 bases from V and 8 from J, leaving 13 bases between them. CDR1 and CDR2 (germline): MNHEY, SVGAGI. The CDR3 protein is CASSYGQLTGYTF. CDR3 DNA: TGTGCCAGCAGTTATGGACAGCTGACCGGCTACACCTTC.

V and J are TRBV7-3 and TRBJ2-3, with TRBD1 matching 7 bases. With V trimmed by 4 bases and J by 6 bases, 10 bases remained unmatched. The CDR3 has 15 amino acids. Germline V gene sequence: CDR1 SGHTA, CDR2 FQGTGA. The CDR3 spells CASSSGQSEVDTQYF. The CDR3 DNA sequence: TGTGCCAGCAGCTCGGGACAGTCGGAGGTGGATACGCAGTATTTT.

This clone was detected once. This sequence joins TRBV5-1 and TRBJ2-1, with D possibly matching TRBD1 (6 bases). The CDR3 runs to 13 residues. From germline, CDR1 is SGHRS and CDR2 YFSETQ. V shed 1 base and J shed 10 bases, with 12 bases lying between them. Here the CDR3 DNA reads TGCGCCAGCAGCTTGACGAACAGGGCCGAGCAGTTCTTC. Its protein is CASSLTNRAEQFF.

This sequence joins TRBV7-6 and TRBJ2-1, with TRBD2 matching over 7 bases. The CDR3 loop spans 14 amino acids. The V and J ends lost 0 bases and 6 bases, in that order; junction bases with no gene match: 2. Per germline, CDR1 SGHVS and CDR2 FNYEAQ. The CDR3 nucleotides are TGTGCCAGCAGCTTAGCCGGGACTATCAATGAGCAGTTCTTC. The encoded protein is CASSLAGTINEQFF. The entire variable domain, with the rest obtained from reference TRBV7-6 and TRBJ2-1, is as follows: GAGVSQSPRYKVTKRGQDVALRCDPISGHVSLYWYRQALGQGPEFLTYFNYEAQQDKSGLPNDRFSAERPEGSISTLTIQRTEQRDSAMYRCASSLAGTINEQFFGPGTRLTVL.

The rearrangement joins TRBV2 to TRBJ1-1, with D possibly being TRBD1 (5 bases). The CDR3 is made up of 13 amino acids. Germline V gene data show CDR1 as SNHLY and CDR2 as FYNNEI. Trimming removed 4 bases at V and 5 bases at J, with 11 bases between. The CDR3 DNA follows: TGTGCCAGCAGTGGGGGGGGGTTTACTGAAGCTTTCTTT. Its translation is CASSGGGFTEAFF.

The rearrangement uses TRBV7-2 and TRBJ2-2; D unclear. The CDR3 spans 14 residues. CDR1 and CDR2 (germline): SGHTA, FQGNSA. V lost 3 bases to trimming and J lost 3 bases, with 8 bases between them. The CDR3 region is CASSFDGYTGELFF. CDR3 sequence (DNA): TGTGCCAGCAGCTTCGACGGTTACACCGGGGAGCTGTTTTTT.

J is TRBJ2-2 and V is TRBV7-6; D unclear. V shed 2 bases and J shed 6 bases, with 7 bases lying between them. Germline CDR1 is SGHVS and CDR2 is FNYEAQ. This CDR3 is 13 amino acids long. The CDR3 sequence is CASSLQRPGELFF. The CDR3 DNA reads as TGTGCCAGCAGCTTACAGCGACCCGGGGAGCTGTTTTTT.

V is TRBV5-5 and J is TRBJ2-5; maybe TRBD1 (5 bases). Trimming pared 2 bases from V and 4 bases from J, leaving 12 bases between. This CDR3 region has 14 residues. Germline CDR1 and CDR2: SGHKS and YYEKEE (reference sequence). In DNA, the CDR3 is TGTGCCAGCAGCTTTCGGCAGGGCGGAGAGACCCAGTACTTC. This codes for CASSFRQGGETQYF.

This clone has only one observation. The chain links TRBV18 to TRBJ2-4; TRBD2 is a possible D gene (6 bases). V lost 2 bases and J lost 1, with 12 bases in between. The CDR3 has 16 residues. Germline V gives CDR1 KGHSH, CDR2 LQKENI. The CDR3 DNA reads as TGTGCCAGCTCACCAGGGCGGGACCTCGCCAAAAACATTCAGTACTTC. This encodes CASSPGRDLAKNIQYF.

The V call is TRBV7-2, the J call TRBJ1-6; TRBD1 aligns across 10 bases. J was trimmed by 8 bases and V by 3 bases; bases with no gene match: 4. Germline assignment: CDR1 SGHTA and CDR2 FQGNSA. This CDR3 region has 15 residues. The DNA for the CDR3 is TGTGCCAGCAGCTTCCGGACAGGGGGGGATTCACCCCTCCACTTT. Its protein is CASSFRTGGDSPLHF. The full variable domain, its missing parts supplied by reference TRBV7-2 and TRBJ1-6, is GAGVSQSPSNKVTEKGKDVELRCDPISGHTALYWYRQSLGQGLEFLIYFQGNSAPDKSGLPSDRFSAERTGGSVSTLTIQRTQQEDSAVYLCASSFRTGGDSPLHFGNGTRLTVT.

The chain couples TRBV6-5 to TRBJ1-5, with D unresolved. CDR1 is MNHEY, CDR2 SVGAGI, per germline. The V end was cut by 0 bases, the J end by 7 bases, with 10 bases between. The CDR3 has 14 amino acids. The CDR3 DNA is TGTGCCAGCAGTTACTCGACGGCTCGGCAGCCCCAGCATTTT. Translating it yields CASSYSTARQPQHF.

CDR3 bases: TGTGCCAGCAGCCCTCAAGCGGGCCAAGGAGATACGCAGTATTTT. It codes for CASSPQAGQGDTQYF. This chain joins TRBV7-9 and TRBJ2-3; D possibly corresponds to TRBD2 (6 bases). V was shortened by 5 bases and J by 5 bases, with 17 bases between the two germline ends. Germline values: CDR1 SEHNR, CDR2 FQNEAQ (reference sequence). CDR3 size: 15 residues.

V gene TRBV7-2 combines with J gene TRBJ2-5; a weak D match, TRBD2 (5 bases). This CDR3 has 14 amino acids. V was pared by 5 bases and J by 1 base, with 11 bases between. Per germline, CDR1 SGHTA and CDR2 FQGNSA. CDR3 sequence reads: CASSGYGSQETQYF. The CDR3 DNA sequence: TGTGCCAGCAGCGGGTATGGGAGCCAAGAGACCCAGTACTTC.

CDR3 nucleotides: TGTGCCAGCAGACGGGGACTAGCGGGGAGCACAGATACGCAGTATTTT. It specifies CASRRGLAGSTDTQYF. The V and J genes are TRBV7-3 and TRBJ2-3, with 13 bases aligning to TRBD2. V shed 6 bases and J 0 bases; nucleotides not matched to a gene: 3. CDR1 and CDR2 from the germline V gene are SGHTA and FQGTGA. CDR3 length equals 16 residues.

The chain combines TRBV6-4 with TRBJ2-7; D is ambiguous. Germline V gene lookup returns CDR1 MRHNA and CDR2 SNTAGT. Trimming stripped 2 bases from V and 6 bases from J, with 11 bases between. The CDR3 is made up of 13 amino acids. CDR3 sequence reads: CASSDRAGLEQYF. As DNA, the CDR3 is TGTGCCAGCAGTGACCGGGCAGGCCTCGAGCAGTACTTC.

This chain uses TRBV15 with TRBJ2-7; 11 bases are a match to TRBD1. Germline CDR1 and CDR2: LNHNV and YYDKDF (reference sequence). This CDR3 contains 15 residues. The V gene end was trimmed by 3 bases and the J gene end by 3 bases; junction bases not matched to a gene: 4. CDR3 in DNA: TGTGCCACCAGCAGGGGGGGGACAGGGGGCTACGAGCAGTACTTC. Encoded protein: CATSRGGTGGYEQYF.

The rearrangement uses TRBV10-3 and TRBJ2-1; 8 bases agree with TRBD2. Per germline, CDR1 ENHRY and CDR2 SYGVKD. The V gene end was trimmed by 6 bases and the J gene end by 0 bases; junction bases not matched to a gene: 7. This CDR3 spans 16 amino acids. The CDR3 bases are TGTGCCATCAGCCAAACTAGCGGAGGCTCCTACAATGAGCAGTTCTTC. Its protein product is CAISQTSGGSYNEQFF.

The rearrangement links TRBV30 to TRBJ2-2; 7 bases line up with TRBD2. The CDR3 totals 16 residues. V shed 3 bases and J 4 bases; nucleotides not matched to a gene: 11. Germline CDR1 GTSNPN, CDR2 SVGIG (reference sequence). The CDR3 nucleotides read TGTGCCTGGAGCCCACTAGCGCGGACTGTCACCGGGGAGCTGTTTTTT. Amino acid sequence: CAWSPLARTVTGELFF.